This T cell receptor beta chain was captured in a study of OX40 agonist ivuxolimab in advanced cancers. Overall study results and limits: Normalized expansion of T-cell clones was also low for some nonresponders.

Worth noting for this clone: Antigen unknown.

The V gene end was trimmed by 0 bases and the J gene end by 3 bases; junction bases not matched to a gene: 4. CDR1 is SEHNR and CDR2 is FQNEAQ in the germline V gene (reference sequence). The CDR3 is 16 amino acids. Data came from immunoSEQ multiplex PCR; TCRdb stores just in-frame clones and leaves some out. The data hold over 55,000 clones, with 90% to 95% observed a single time. The receptor was derived from an adult with an advanced solid tumor such as melanoma, head and neck, liver or kidney cancer. The chain uses TRBV7-9 and TRBJ2-1; 8 nucleotides line up with TRBD2. The source material was CD4+ or CD8+ T cells sorted from blood, sampled in a trial of the OX40 agonist ivuxolimab. The CDR3 protein is CASSLAAGLDYNEQFF. In DNA form, the CDR3 reads TGTGCCAGCAGCTTAGCCGCGGGACTAGACTACAATGAGCAGTTCTTC. The full variable domain, completed using reference TRBV7-9 and TRBJ2-1, is DTGVSQNPRHKITKRGQNVTFRCDPISEHNRLYWYRQTLGQGPEFLTYFQNEAQLEKSRLLSDRFSAERPKGSFSTLEIQRTEQGDSAMYLCASSLAAGLDYNEQFFGPGTRLTVL.